The 27 T cell receptor beta chains reported below all come from one sample, sequenced in a study of shared clonotypes between healthy human individuals. Assay used: immunoSEQ multiplex PCR; TCRdb lists only in-frame clones, some missing. The sample contains 2,500,000 or so clones, 90% to 95% of which appear only once. What was sequenced was naive CD4+ T cells from PBMCs. As for subset: CD45RA+ positively selected. The receptor source for this set is a man younger than 35 in good health. Some clones in this sample may be carry-over from other donors' samples.

V gene TRBV15 combines with J gene TRBJ1-4; maybe TRBD1 (5 bases). The CDR3 sequence is 14 residues long. Germline CDR1 is LNHNV and CDR2 is YYDKDF (reference sequence). V lost 3 bases to trimming and J lost 8 bases, with 13 bases between them. The DNA of the CDR3 is TGTGCCACCAGCAGCAACTTACAGGAAGAAAAACTGTTTTTT. Translating it yields CATSSNLQEEKLFF.

This clone was recorded a few times. Additional DNA sequences in this sample encode the identical CDR3. The chain has TRBV28 and TRBJ1-1; no reliable D call. Trimming took off 4 bases at V and 5 bases at J, with 5 bases between the two ends. From germline, CDR1 is MDHEN and CDR2 SYDVKM. The CDR3 totals 11 residues. The chain's CDR3 is CASSYSTEAFF. The CDR3 DNA follows: TGTGCCAGCAGTTATTCGACTGAAGCTTTCTTT.

This clone was observed once. The chain couples TRBV28 to TRBJ2-7, with 7 bases fitting TRBD2. The J segment lost 1 base and the V segment lost 1 base, leaving 13 bases of the junction unmatched. Germline CDR1 and CDR2: MDHEN and SYDVKM. The CDR3 totals 18 residues. CDR3 bases: TGTGCCAGCAGTTTATATCGCCGCGGGGGAATAGGGTCCTACGAGCAGTACTTC. As protein: CASSLYRRGGIGSYEQYF. The whole variable domain, remainder taken from reference TRBV28 and TRBJ2-7, is DVKVTQSSRYLVKRTGEKVFLECVQDMDHENMFWYRQDPGLGLRLIYFSYDVKMKEKGDIPEGYSVSREKKERFSLILESASTNQTSMYLCASSLYRRGGIGSYEQYFGPGTRLTVT.

The rearrangement joins TRBV5-1 to TRBJ1-2; unclear D gene. The V end was cut by 4 bases, the J end by 1 base, with 20 bases between. This CDR3 comprises 17 residues. The germline CDR1 and CDR2 sequences are SGHRS and YFSETQ. CDR3 sequence reads: CASSLQSSSSSNYGYTF. The CDR3 DNA is TGCGCCAGCAGCCTACAATCTTCTAGCAGCAGTAACTATGGCTACACCTTC.

The rearrangement uses TRBV9 and TRBJ2-1; TRBD1 or TRBD2 may be the D gene (5 bases each). CDR3 length: 17 residues. V dropped 0 bases and J dropped 4 bases, with 17 bases sitting between them. Germline-derived CDR1 and CDR2 are SGDLS and YYNGEE. This chain's CDR3 is CASSVGVRGGGYNEQFF. The CDR3, as DNA: TGTGCCAGCAGCGTAGGGGTGCGAGGTGGGGGTTACAATGAGCAGTTCTTC.

This clone was seen only a few times. The chain carries TRBV11-2 and TRBJ1-5, with 9 bases matching TRBD1. V lost 5 bases to trimming and J lost 5 bases; unmatched junction nucleotides: 10. Germline CDR1 SGHAT, CDR2 FQNNGV. The CDR3 loop spans 16 amino acids. The CDR3 DNA follows: TGTGCCAGCAGCCACACAGCGACAGGGGGGCATCAGCCCCAGCATTTT. Protein: CASSHTATGGHQPQHF.

CDR3 nucleotides: TGCGCCAGCAGCGGGGCGGGAGGGGGCGAGCAGTACTTC. The encoded protein is CASSGAGGGEQYF. The chain links TRBV5-1 to TRBJ2-7; TRBD2 matches at 9 bases. CDR3 length: 13 amino acids. V was pared by 4 bases and J by 6 bases, with 5 bases of the junction left unmatched. Germline CDR1 is SGHRS and CDR2 is YFSETQ.

Notes on this clone: The sample holds other DNA sequences that translate to the same CDR3. The CDR3 protein is CASSIQGYEQYF. The CDR3 DNA reads as TGTGCCAGTAGCATACAAGGCTACGAGCAGTACTTC. The V gene is TRBV19, the J gene TRBJ2-7; D remains ambiguous. CDR1 and CDR2 from the germline V gene are LNHDA and SQIVND (reference sequence). The CDR3 spans 12 residues. V was shortened by 6 bases and J by 3 bases, with 9 bases between the two germline ends.

This rearrangement joins TRBV7-9 to TRBJ1-4; D ambiguous. This CDR3 has 16 residues. Germline CDR1 is SEHNR and CDR2 is FQNEAQ (reference sequence). V shed 5 bases and J shed 0 bases, with 13 bases lying between them. This CDR3 is CASSPRTTATNEKLFF. For the CDR3, the DNA is TGTGCCAGCAGCCCCCGCACAACGGCAACTAATGAAAAACTGTTTTTT.

This chain joins TRBV7-3 and TRBJ1-2; D possibly corresponds to TRBD1 (6 bases). Germline assignment: CDR1 SGHTA and CDR2 FQGTGA. The ends were cut back, 5 bases at V and 14 bases at J, with 21 bases in the middle. The CDR3 length is 13 residues. DNA for the CDR3: TGTGCCAGCAGCCCGGGGGCAGGGGAGGGAGAGACCTTC. Protein product: CASSPGAGEGETF.

The chain recombines TRBV2 with TRBJ2-1; 11 bases fit TRBD1. Germline values: CDR1 SNHLY, CDR2 FYNNEI. The junction had 1 base not matched to a gene; V was cut back by 7 bases and J by 2 bases. The CDR3 extends over 14 amino acids. As DNA, the CDR3 is TGTGCCAGCATGGACAGGGGGCCCTACAATGAGCAGTTCTTC. Protein product: CASMDRGPYNEQFF.

The genes are TRBV14 and TRBJ2-7, with D perhaps TRBD2 (8 bases). This CDR3 region has 16 residues. V lost 4 bases and J 3 bases, leaving 19 bases between the germline ends. CDR1 is SGHDN, CDR2 FVKESK, per germline. The CDR3 loop reads CASSPQGYGGVYEQYF. For the CDR3, the DNA is TGTGCCAGCAGCCCACAGGGGTACGGGGGGGTCTACGAGCAGTACTTC.

The rearrangement links TRBV5-6 to TRBJ1-2, with 8 bases aligning to TRBD1. CDR1 SGHDT and CDR2 YYEEEE come from the germline V gene. The ends lost 4 bases at V and 5 bases at J; junction bases unmatched: 1. This CDR3 region has 12 residues. The CDR3 region is CASSTGGYGYTF. In DNA form, the CDR3 reads TGTGCCAGCAGCACAGGGGGGTATGGCTACACCTTC.

The chain recombines TRBV27 with TRBJ1-5; the D gene is possibly TRBD1 (5 bases). The CDR3 is made up of 14 amino acids. The V gene's germline CDR1 is MNHEY and CDR2 SMNVEV (reference sequence). V dropped 2 bases and J dropped 7 bases, with 12 bases sitting between them. Written as DNA, the CDR3 is TGTGCCAGCAGTTTACGCAGGGTCCGACAGCCCCAGCATTTT. It is translated as CASSLRRVRQPQHF.

This clone was observed once. The V gene is TRBV14, the J gene TRBJ1-1; D uncertain. V was cut by 4 bases and J by 1 base, with 7 bases left in between. The CDR3 totals 13 residues. The germline gives CDR1 SGHDN, CDR2 FVKESK. CDR3 sequence: CASSPDGNTEAFF. The DNA of the CDR3 is TGTGCCAGCAGCCCTGACGGGAACACTGAAGCTTTCTTT.

V and J are TRBV18 and TRBJ2-3, with D unclear. The CDR3 length is 13 residues. Trimming shortened V by 5 bases and J by 3 bases, and 9 bases separated the two germline ends. Germline V gene sequence: CDR1 KGHSH, CDR2 LQKENI. The CDR3 reads CASSAANTDTQYF. The CDR3 coding sequence is TGTGCCAGCTCAGCGGCCAATACAGATACGCAGTATTTT. Supplemented by reference TRBV18 and TRBJ2-3, the full variable domain reads NAGVMQNPRHLVRRRGQEARLRCSPMKGHSHVYWYRQLPEEGLKFMVYLQKENIIDESGMPKERFSAEFPKEGPSILRIQQVVRGDSAAYFCASSAANTDTQYFGPGTRLTVL.

The J gene is TRBJ2-1, the V gene TRBV7-9; TRBD1 matches 7 bases. The trim removed 5 bases at V and 8 bases at J, leaving 12 bases unmatched. CDR1 and CDR2 (germline): SEHNR, FQNEAQ (reference sequence). The CDR3 totals 15 residues. CDR3 in amino acids: CASSLDRVVSYEQFF. CDR3 in DNA: TGTGCCAGCAGCCTCGACAGGGTCGTTTCTTATGAGCAGTTCTTC. Combining the CDR3 with reference TRBV7-9 and TRBJ2-1 gives the whole variable domain DTGVSQNPRHKITKRGQNVTFRCDPISEHNRLYWYRQTLGQGPEFLTYFQNEAQLEKSRLLSDRFSAERPKGSFSTLEIQRTEQGDSAMYLCASSLDRVVSYEQFFGPGTRLTVL.

This chain uses TRBV7-6 with TRBJ2-5, with D tentatively TRBD1 (5 bases). The CDR3 spans 13 residues. V lost 5 bases and J lost 2, with 9 bases in between. Germline CDR1 reads SGHVS; CDR2 reads FNYEAQ. CDR3 coding DNA: TGTGCCAGCAGCCAGGGATCGCAAGAGACCCAGTACTTC. This sequence encodes CASSQGSQETQYF.

The rearrangement links TRBV6-1 to TRBJ1-1; D is unclear. Germline loops: CDR1 MNHNS, CDR2 SASEGT. The V gene lost 4 bases and the J gene lost 1 base, with 13 bases spanning the gap. This CDR3 comprises 15 residues. CDR3 sequence reads: CASSGLSTANTEAFF. The CDR3 coding sequence is TGTGCCAGCAGTGGACTTTCCACTGCGAACACTGAAGCTTTCTTT.

The chain is built from TRBV7-3 and TRBJ2-3; the match to TRBD2 covers 8 bases. V was clipped by 1 base and J by 6 bases; unmatched bases: 12. Germline lookup yields CDR1 SGHTA and CDR2 FQGTGA. The CDR3 sequence is 17 residues long. CDR3 DNA: TGTGCCAGCAGCTTAAGAGTGCTAAGCGGGAGTTTGGATACGCAGTATTTT. This sequence encodes CASSLRVLSGSLDTQYF.

This rearrangement joins TRBV6-5 to TRBJ1-6; the D is unclear. Deletions cut 6 bases from V and 7 bases from J, with 7 bases between. The CDR3 extends over 12 amino acids. The germline V gene encodes CDR1 MNHEY and CDR2 SVGAGI. The CDR3 region is CASSDGNSPLHF. The CDR3 DNA is TGTGCCAGCAGCGACGGGAATTCACCCCTCCACTTT.

The rearrangement joins TRBV27 to TRBJ2-3, with TRBD2 matching 10 bases. Germline CDR1 reads MNHEY; CDR2 reads SMNVEV (reference sequence). V was clipped by 0 bases and J by 10 bases; unmatched bases: 10. This CDR3 spans 16 amino acids. The CDR3 DNA reads as TGTGCCAGCAGTTTATCGCTAGCGGGAGAGGGCGTTGCGCAGTATTTT. It specifies CASSLSLAGEGVAQYF.

The table lists this clone with a few counts. The V and J genes are TRBV28 and TRBJ2-7; D not certain. The V and J ends lost 1 base and 5 bases respectively, with 3 bases between them. CDR1 is MDHEN and CDR2 is SYDVKM in the germline V gene. The CDR3 is 11 residues long. CDR3 loop: CASSLFHEQYF. The CDR3 region has the DNA TGTGCCAGCAGTTTATTCCACGAGCAGTACTTC.

The CDR3 sequence: CASSLPPGVTEAFF. In nucleotides, the CDR3 is TGTGCCAGCAGCTTGCCCCCGGGGGTCACTGAAGCTTTCTTT. The rearrangement joins TRBV11-2 to TRBJ1-1; D is perhaps TRBD1 (5 bases). CDR1 and CDR2 from the germline V gene are SGHAT and FQNNGV. This CDR3 contains 14 residues. The ends were cut back, 3 bases at V and 4 bases at J, with 12 bases in the middle.

V usage is TRBV12-5 and J usage is TRBJ2-1; D gene ambiguous. Looked up from germline, CDR1 is LGHNT and CDR2 is FRNRAP. Trimming took 3 bases from V and 0 from J, leaving 21 bases between them. The CDR3 is made up of 19 amino acids. CDR3 nucleotide sequence: TGTGCTAGTGGTTTTTATTCGGCTGCCCCCGAGAGCTCCTACAATGAGCAGTTCTTC. Its translation is CASGFYSAAPESSYNEQFF.

The chain recombines TRBV4-2 with TRBJ2-3, with 7 bases aligning to TRBD2. The CDR3 loop spans 14 amino acids. The V segment lost 8 bases and the J segment 5 bases; nucleotides outside the gene matches: 10. Looked up from germline, CDR1 is LGHNA and CDR2 is YNFKEQ. Here the CDR3 DNA reads TGTGCCAGCGCGGACCAGCGGGATATAGATACGCAGTATTTT. Its translation is CASADQRDIDTQYF.

The chain carries TRBV19 and TRBJ2-7; no definite D call. The germline CDR1 and CDR2 sequences are LNHDA and SQIVND (reference sequence). This CDR3 is 15 amino acids long. Trimming stripped 6 bases from V and 1 base from J, with 16 bases between. In DNA, the CDR3 is TGTGCCAGTAGCAGAAGGGCGACATCGTCCTACGAGCAGTACTTC. It encodes CASSRRATSSYEQYF.